One and the same sample provided the 29 T cell receptor beta chains below, sequenced in a study of lymphopenia after photon versus proton radiotherapy (dated by TCRdb to between 2017 and 2020). Libraries were constructed by the immunoSEQ multiplex PCR assay. In TCRdb, the immuneACCESS table is reduced to in-frame sequences with V and J assigned. These tables do not hold every clone; where another copy was compared, an unresolved V gene accounts for under half, and the others remain unexplained. The sample has 30,000 to 40,000 clones on record, about 87% of them singletons. The ten largest clones capture around 13% of the sample. The sample consisted of peripheral blood, taken from a patient treated with proton-based radiotherapy. Receptor source: a woman aged 70-85 years with pancreatic cancer.

The chain couples TRBV13 to TRBJ2-3, with D possibly matching TRBD2 (6 bases). The CDR3 extends over 17 amino acids. The V gene's germline CDR1 is PRHDT and CDR2 FYEKMQ (reference sequence). Trimming pared 0 bases from V and 1 base from J, leaving 14 bases between. The CDR3 here is CASSLGRRQRGTDTQYF. The CDR3 nucleotides are TGTGCCAGCAGCTTAGGCCGAAGACAGCGGGGCACAGATACGCAGTATTTT.

This clone has only a few counts. V gene TRBV11-1 combines with J gene TRBJ2-2; D is unclear. Germline CDR1 and CDR2: SGHAT and FQDESV (reference sequence). Trimming removed 6 bases at V and 3 bases at J, with 8 bases between. The CDR3 is made up of 13 amino acids. CDR3 amino acids: CASSQWDTGELFF. For the CDR3, the DNA is TGTGCCAGCAGTCAGTGGGACACCGGGGAGCTGTTTTTT.

The rearrangement uses TRBV5-1 and TRBJ1-2; perhaps TRBD1 as D (6 bases). The V and J ends lost 0 bases and 4 bases respectively, with 7 bases between them. The length of the CDR3 is 13 residues. CDR1 is SGHRS and CDR2 is YFSETQ in the germline V gene. CDR3: CASSLGGAYGYTF. The CDR3, as DNA: TGCGCCAGCAGCTTGGGGGGGGCCTATGGCTACACCTTC.

The rearrangement joins TRBV28 to TRBJ2-7; 12 bases map to TRBD1. The CDR3 spans 15 residues. V lost 3 bases and J lost 4; bases outside the gene matches: 4. Per germline, CDR1 MDHEN and CDR2 SYDVKM. CDR3 DNA: TGTGCCAGCAGTTTCGAGGGACAGGGGGCTTACGAGCAGTACTTC. It encodes CASSFEGQGAYEQYF.

The chain has TRBV5-1 and TRBJ2-2; D might be TRBD2 (5 bases). CDR3 length: 15 amino acids. The V gene lost 1 base and the J gene lost 0 bases, with 7 bases spanning the gap. CDR1 and CDR2 from the germline V gene are SGHRS and YFSETQ. The DNA of the CDR3 is TGCGCCAGCAGCTTGAGCGGAGCGAACACCGGGGAGCTGTTTTTT. This translates into CASSLSGANTGELFF.

The chain uses TRBV28 and TRBJ2-3, with 8 positions matching TRBD2. Germline CDR1 MDHEN, CDR2 SYDVKM. With 7 bases clipped from V and 0 bases from J, the junction kept 3 bases outside the gene matches. This CDR3 is 14 amino acids long. The CDR3 spells CASTWTSSTDTQYF. The DNA for the CDR3 is TGTGCCAGCACGTGGACTAGCAGCACAGATACGCAGTATTTT.

The chain is built from TRBV6-5 and TRBJ1-1; D is unclear. The germline CDR1 and CDR2 sequences are MNHEY and SVGAGI. Trimming shortened V by 7 bases and J by 0 bases, and 12 bases separated the two germline ends. The CDR3 runs to 14 residues. The CDR3: CASTLRYLNTEAFF. The CDR3 DNA reads TGTGCCAGCACCCTCAGATACCTGAACACTGAAGCTTTCTTT.

The chain uses TRBV6-1 and TRBJ2-1, with TRBD2 matching over 8 bases. Losses at the gene ends were 6 bases for V and 4 bases for J; bases not matched to a gene: 8. Per the germline V gene, CDR1 is MNHNS and CDR2 is SASEGT. This CDR3 is built from 15 residues. CDR3 protein: CASRGAGVGYNEQFF. CDR3 DNA sequence: TGTGCCAGCAGGGGAGCGGGAGTCGGGTACAATGAGCAGTTCTTC.

This clone was detected a few times. Here the CDR3 DNA reads TGTGCCTGGAGTTCTAGTCGGGGGCCAAAGCTCACTGAAGCTTTCTTT. This codes for CAWSSSRGPKLTEAFF. The genes are TRBV30 and TRBJ1-1; possible D gene TRBD1, 6 bases. The CDR3 totals 16 residues. Between the trimmed V and J ends, which lost 2 bases and 4 bases, there was a span of 20 bases. Germline V gene sequence: CDR1 GTSNPN, CDR2 SVGIG (reference sequence).

CDR3 protein: CASSQGISSYEQYF. The CDR3 DNA is TGCGCCAGCAGCCAAGGGATTTCTTCCTACGAGCAGTACTTC. J is TRBJ2-7 and V is TRBV5-1; no clear D gene. The CDR3 sequence is 14 residues long. V shed 4 bases and J shed 1 base, with 12 bases lying between them. Germline CDR1 reads SGHRS; CDR2 reads YFSETQ.

The V gene is TRBV6-5, the J gene TRBJ1-1, with D perhaps TRBD1 (5 bases). The CDR3 has 13 residues. Germline values: CDR1 MNHEY, CDR2 SVGAGI. Between the trimmed V and J ends, which lost 2 bases and 4 bases, there was a span of 8 bases. The CDR3 DNA follows: TGTGCCAGCAGTTACGCTAGGGGCACTGAAGCTTTCTTT. This sequence encodes CASSYARGTEAFF.

J is TRBJ2-1 and V is TRBV18; unclear D gene. V was pared by 2 bases and J by 10 bases, with 6 bases between. The CDR3 runs 11 residues. Germline CDR1 reads KGHSH; CDR2 reads LQKENI. The CDR3 nucleotides read TGTGCCAGCTCACCAAATTCGGAGCAGTTCTTC. Translated, it gives CASSPNSEQFF. Filled out from reference TRBV18 and TRBJ2-1, the complete variable domain reads NAGVMQNPRHLVRRRGQEARLRCSPMKGHSHVYWYRQLPEEGLKFMVYLQKENIIDESGMPKERFSAEFPKEGPSILRIQQVVRGDSAAYFCASSPNSEQFFGPGTRLTVL.

The chain joins TRBV27 to TRBJ2-3, with 8 bases that match TRBD2. The CDR3 consists of 18 residues. With V trimmed by 7 bases and J by 2 bases, 17 bases remained unmatched. Germline CDR1 is MNHEY and CDR2 is SMNVEV (reference sequence). The CDR3 loop is CASTFRGGAGVNTDTQYF. As DNA, the CDR3 is TGTGCCAGCACCTTCCGGGGTGGAGCGGGAGTGAACACAGATACGCAGTATTTT.

The rearrangement links TRBV28 to TRBJ1-2; 9 nucleotides agree with TRBD1. Germline values: CDR1 MDHEN, CDR2 SYDVKM. The CDR3 loop spans 17 amino acids. V dropped 2 bases and J dropped 5; count of bases not matched to a gene: 12. CDR3 in DNA: TGTGCCAGCAGTTTAATCATACAGGGGGCTAGTAATTATGGCTACACCTTC. Protein product: CASSLIIQGASNYGYTF.

This clone has only a few counts. CDR3: CASRATLTTETQYF. In nucleotides, the CDR3 is TGTGCCAGCAGAGCGACCCTAACTACCGAGACCCAGTACTTC. This sequence joins TRBV19 and TRBJ2-5; no clear D. Germline loops: CDR1 LNHDA, CDR2 SQIVND (reference sequence). The CDR3 spans 14 residues. V was trimmed by 9 bases and J by 5 bases, leaving 19 bases between them.

This chain connects TRBV11-2 to TRBJ2-4; possibly TRBD1 for D (9 bases). Germline V gene sequence: CDR1 SGHAT, CDR2 FQNNGV. V lost 5 bases, J lost 2 bases, and 19 bases lay in between. The CDR3 extends over 17 amino acids. CDR3 region: CASSAGQGTSSKNIQYF. The CDR3, as DNA: TGTGCCAGCAGCGCCGGACAGGGGACTAGTTCCAAAAACATTCAGTACTTC. The whole variable domain, remainder taken from reference TRBV11-2 and TRBJ2-4, is EAGVAQSPRYKIIEKRQSVAFWCNPISGHATLYWYQQILGQGPKLLIQFQNNGVVDDSQLPKDRFSAERLKGVDSTLKIQPAKLEDSAVYLCASSAGQGTSSKNIQYFGAGTRLSVL.

The chain uses TRBV7-2 and TRBJ2-7; D is uncertain. CDR1 SGHTA and CDR2 FQGNSA come from the germline V gene. The CDR3 covers 12 residues. The V end was cut by 5 bases, the J end by 3 bases, with 8 bases between. The CDR3 DNA reads as TGTGCCAGCAGCAACGCCTTCTACGAGCAGTACTTC. Protein product: CASSNAFYEQYF.

The V and J genes are TRBV11-3 and TRBJ2-7; D is tentatively TRBD1 or TRBD2 (5 bases each). This CDR3 has 12 amino acids. V lost 9 bases, J lost 6 bases, and 15 bases lay in between. CDR1 and CDR2 from the germline V gene are SGHNT and YENEEA. The CDR3 spells CASRRAAGEQYF. In nucleotides, the CDR3 is TGTGCCAGTCGCAGGGCGGCGGGCGAGCAGTACTTC.

This clone was counted between two and nine times. The V gene is TRBV2, the J gene TRBJ1-6; D is perhaps TRBD1 (5 bases). Trimming left V 6 bases short and J 10 bases short, with 16 bases between. In germline, CDR1 is SNHLY, CDR2 FYNNEI. This CDR3 contains 14 residues. The DNA of the CDR3 is TGTGCCAGCAGCGGCAGGGTACTACGGTCACCCCTCCACTTT. Residues: CASSGRVLRSPLHF.

The V gene is TRBV12-5, the J gene TRBJ2-2, with TRBD1 matching over 8 bases. Germline V lookup: CDR1 LGHNT, CDR2 FRNRAP. The CDR3 is 15 amino acids. J lost 4 bases, V lost 4 bases, and 5 bases had no gene match. The CDR3 loop is CASGSGQGSTGELFF. DNA for the CDR3: TGTGCTAGTGGTTCCGGACAGGGAAGCACCGGGGAGCTGTTTTTT.

The V call is TRBV4-2, the J call TRBJ2-1, with 11 positions matching TRBD2. The V and J ends lost 1 base and 7 bases, in that order; junction bases with no gene match: 0. From germline, CDR1 is LGHNA and CDR2 YNFKEQ. The CDR3 extends over 14 amino acids. CDR3 coding DNA: TGTGCCAGCAGCCAAGGACTAGCGGGGAATGAGCAGTTCTTC. This sequence encodes CASSQGLAGNEQFF.

This rearrangement joins TRBV5-1 to TRBJ2-1; TRBD2 matches at 9 bases. The trim removed 0 bases at V and 9 bases at J, leaving 10 bases unmatched. CDR3 size: 16 residues. From germline, CDR1 is SGHRS and CDR2 YFSETQ. In DNA, the CDR3 is TGCGCCAGCAGCTTGGGGGTTAGCGGGAGCAGGGGTGAGCAGTTCTTC. Translated: CASSLGVSGSRGEQFF. Full variable domain (missing parts from reference TRBV5-1 and TRBJ2-1): KAGVTQTPRYLIKTRGQQVTLSCSPISGHRSVSWYQQTPGQGLQFLFEYFSETQRNKGNFPGRFSGRQFSNSRSEMNVSTLELGDSALYLCASSLGVSGSRGEQFFGPGTRLTVL.

The V and J genes are TRBV27 and TRBJ1-1, with a possible D match to TRBD1 (6 bases). The CDR3 spans 15 residues. CDR1 is MNHEY and CDR2 is SMNVEV in the germline V gene (reference sequence). The V end lost 3 bases, the J end lost 2 bases, and 13 bases lay between the germline ends. Here the CDR3 DNA reads TGTGCCAGCAGTTTTAATCCAGGGGCTAACACTGAAGCTTTCTTT. Translating it yields CASSFNPGANTEAFF.

The chain has TRBV19 and TRBJ1-1, with D possibly TRBD1 on 5 matching bases. This CDR3 has 14 residues. The germline V gene encodes CDR1 LNHDA and CDR2 SQIVND (reference sequence). Trimming removed 1 base at V and 1 base at J, with 7 bases between. The CDR3 is CASSIGGTNTEAFF. CDR3 DNA sequence: TGTGCCAGTAGTATAGGGGGGACGAACACTGAAGCTTTCTTT.

The rearrangement uses TRBV28 and TRBJ2-5, with D possibly matching TRBD1 (6 bases). The CDR3 covers 16 residues. The V end was cut by 6 bases, the J end by 4 bases, with 21 bases between. The V gene's germline CDR1 is MDHEN and CDR2 SYDVKM. The CDR3 bases are TGTGCCAGCAGCCCTACTTGGGACAATTCTCGAGAGACCCAGTACTTC. Protein: CASSPTWDNSRETQYF.

This rearrangement joins TRBV5-1 to TRBJ2-7, with 9 bases matching TRBD1. This CDR3 comprises 14 residues. With V trimmed by 4 bases and J by 3 bases, 5 bases remained unmatched. Germline values: CDR1 SGHRS, CDR2 YFSETQ. The chain's CDR3 is CASSGDRGIYEQYF. The CDR3 DNA reads as TGCGCCAGCAGCGGAGACAGGGGGATCTACGAGCAGTACTTC.

The V and J genes are TRBV7-8 and TRBJ1-3; TRBD1 might be the D (6 bases). Germline V gene data show CDR1 as SGHVS and CDR2 as FQNEAQ. Trimming left V 1 base short and J 3 bases short, with 13 bases between. CDR3 length: 16 residues. CDR3 in DNA: TGTGCCAGCAGCTTAGTGTCGGGGGCAAATGGAAACACCATATATTTT. Protein product: CASSLVSGANGNTIYF. The entire variable domain, with the rest obtained from reference TRBV7-8 and TRBJ1-3, is as follows: GAGVSQSPRYKVAKRGQDVALRCDPISGHVSLFWYQQALGQGPEFLTYFQNEAQLDKSGLPSDRFFAERPEGSVSTLKIQRTQQEDSAVYLCASSLVSGANGNTIYFGEGSWLTVV.

The chain recombines TRBV6-5 with TRBJ1-2; 9 bases are a match to TRBD1. This CDR3 spans 14 amino acids. V lost 0 bases, J lost 4 bases, and 0 bases stayed unmatched. Germline CDR1 MNHEY, CDR2 SVGAGI. In DNA, the CDR3 is TGTGCCAGCAGTTACTCGACAGGGGGCTATGGCTACACCTTC. Protein sequence: CASSYSTGGYGYTF.

The rearrangement links TRBV4-3 to TRBJ1-4; D remains ambiguous. The CDR3 is made up of 14 amino acids. The germline CDR1 and CDR2 sequences are LGHNA and YSLEER. V was clipped by 3 bases and J by 8 bases, with 13 bases between them. As DNA, the CDR3 is TGCGCCAGCAGCCATGGGCGCCCGGGAGAAAAACTGTTTTTT. It yields the protein CASSHGRPGEKLFF.